This note documents a single T cell receptor beta chain sequence. The antigen remains undetermined. In preparing the TRB cDNA libraries, 5' RACE with UMI labels was used. TCRdb re-called the 5' RACE reads; every CDR3 protein appears as one record, without DNA. The sample has around 120,000 distinct CDR3 sequences, and its top ten clones hold 0.59%. CDR3 length equals 14 residues. CDR1 and CDR2 from the germline V gene are SGDLS and YYNGEE. These data come from a study of CXCR3-negative and CXCR3-positive naive CD8 T cells. Whole-study results and caveats: TRB CDR3s of CXCR3-positive naive cells were more hydrophobic than those of CXCR3-negative naive cells.

V gene TRBV9 combines with J gene TRBJ1-3. The receptor was isolated from a human donor in good health. Some clones in this sample may be carry-over from other donors' samples. The sample comprised naive CXCR3+ CD8+ T cells from blood. Indicated subset: CD45RO-CCR7+CD27+CD95- naive CD8+ T cells expressing CXCR3 (TNR3+). The chain's CDR3 is CASSVSGSGNTIYF. The variable domain in full, with the rest retrieved from reference TRBV9 and TRBJ1-3, is DSGVTQTPKHLITATGQRVTLRCSPRSGDLSVYWYQQSLDQGLQFLIQYYNGEERAKGNILERFSAQQFPDLHSELNLSSLELGDSALYFCASSVSGSGNTIYFGEGSWLTVV.